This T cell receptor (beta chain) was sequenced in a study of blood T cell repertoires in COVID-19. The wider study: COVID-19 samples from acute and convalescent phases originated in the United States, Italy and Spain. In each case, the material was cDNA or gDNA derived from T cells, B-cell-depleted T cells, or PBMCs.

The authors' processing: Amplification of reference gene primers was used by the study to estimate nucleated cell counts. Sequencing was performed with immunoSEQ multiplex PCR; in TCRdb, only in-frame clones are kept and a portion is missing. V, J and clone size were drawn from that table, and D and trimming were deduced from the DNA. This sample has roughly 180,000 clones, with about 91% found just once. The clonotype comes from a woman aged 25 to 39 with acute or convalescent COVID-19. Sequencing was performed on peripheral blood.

CDR3: CASSFTDSYGYTF. The CDR3 DNA reads as TGTGCCAGCAGCTTCACCGACAGTTATGGCTACACCTTC. The V gene is TRBV5-4, the J gene TRBJ1-2, with D possibly being TRBD1 (5 bases). The germline V gene encodes CDR1 SGHNT and CDR2 YYREEE (reference sequence). CDR3 length: 13 residues. The V end lost 2 bases, the J end lost 5 bases, and 10 bases lay between the germline ends.